These T cell receptor beta chains were read from a single sample in a study of T cell repertoires in cytomegalovirus infection. TCRdb processed the reads anew with MiXCR; each CDR3 protein has one entry. The sample lists about 490,000 distinct CDR3 sequences, more than 15% seen once, with around 25% in the top ten. Material for sequencing was CD8+ T cells from PBMCs. The receptors derive from a human donor in good health (CMV status not recorded). Some clones in this sample may be carry-over from other donors' samples. CDR3s include the opening cysteine and the closing phenylalanine or tryptophan. A D gene is named only where the DNA matches it firmly. Clone sizes are given selectively: once, few, many, or a class where the clone is expanded.

len: 13; v_gene: TRBV2; j_gene: TRBJ1-1; abundance: few; d_gene: NA; CDR3nt: TGTGCCAGCACCTCGGGACGGGACACTGAAGCTTTCTTT; CDR3aa: CASTSGRDTEAFF
len: 14; v_gene: TRBV4-2; j_gene: TRBJ2-2; abundance: NA; d_gene: NA; CDR3nt: TGTGCCAGCAGCCGGACGGGAGAGGGCGGGGAGCTGTTTTTT; CDR3aa: CASSRTGEGGELFF
len: 20; v_gene: TRBV19; j_gene: TRBJ2-1; abundance: many; d_gene: NA; CDR3nt: TGTGCCAGTAGTATGGGGGTTGGGACACAATTTTTCAGCTCCTACAATGAGCAGTTCTTC; CDR3aa: CASSMGVGTQFFSSYNEQFF
len: 16; v_gene: TRBV6-5; j_gene: TRBJ2-5; abundance: few; d_gene: TRBD2; CDR3nt: TGTGCCAGCCTCAGCGTAGCGGGAGGCGTTCAAGAGACCCAGTACTTC; CDR3aa: CASLSVAGGVQETQYF
len: 19; v_gene: TRBV6-6; j_gene: TRBJ2-2; abundance: many; d_gene: TRBD2; CDR3nt: TGTGCCAGCAGTTACTCGCGGGGTAGCGGGGGGCCCGCCGCCGGGGAGCTGTTTTTT; CDR3aa: CASSYSRGSGGPAAGELFF
len: 13; v_gene: TRBV5-1; j_gene: TRBJ2-1; abundance: NA; d_gene: TRBD1; CDR3nt: TGCGCCAGCAGCCGGACAGGGGGCGGTGAGCAGTTCTTC; CDR3aa: CASSRTGGGEQFF
len: 18; v_gene: TRBV7-2; j_gene: TRBJ1-3; abundance: many; d_gene: TRBD1; CDR3nt: TGTGCCAGCAGCTTACCTACGACAGGGCGGGTCTCTGGAAACACCATATATTTT; CDR3aa: CASSLPTTGRVSGNTIYF
len: 18; v_gene: TRBV15; j_gene: TRBJ2-3; abundance: many; d_gene: TRBD2; CDR3nt: TGTGCCACCAGCACCACACAAGATAGCGGGGGTCGCACAGATACGCAGTATTTT; CDR3aa: CATSTTQDSGGRTDTQYF
len: 15; v_gene: TRBV15; j_gene: TRBJ1-1; abundance: NA; d_gene: NA; CDR3nt: TGTGCCACCAGCAGAGTAGGTGCAGGGTACACTGAAGCTTTCTTT; CDR3aa: CATSRVGAGYTEAFF
len: 12; v_gene: TRBV6-6; j_gene: TRBJ1-1; abundance: few; d_gene: NA; CDR3nt: TGTGCCAGCAGTTACCCCGGACAAGAAGCTTTCTTT; CDR3aa: CASSYPGQEAFF
len: 15; v_gene: TRBV12-3/TRBV12-4; j_gene: TRBJ2-7; abundance: many; d_gene: TRBD2; CDR3nt: TGTGCCAGCAGACCCCCACTAGCGGGGCCCTACGAGCAGTACTTC; CDR3aa: CASRPPLAGPYEQYF
len: 14; v_gene: TRBV6-5; j_gene: TRBJ1-4; abundance: many; d_gene: NA; CDR3nt: TGTGCCAGCAGTTACAGAGGGATTAGCGAAAAACTGTTTTTT; CDR3aa: CASSYRGISEKLFF
len: 15; v_gene: TRBV5-1; j_gene: TRBJ1-1; abundance: few; d_gene: TRBD1; CDR3nt: TGCGCCAGCAGCTGGCGGGAGGGGGCGGACACTGAAGCTTTCTTT; CDR3aa: CASSWREGADTEAFF
len: 16; v_gene: TRBV6-5; j_gene: TRBJ2-7; abundance: many; d_gene: NA; CDR3nt: TGTGCCAGCAGTTACTCTGGGGGACATTCGAACCACGAGCAGTACTTC; CDR3aa: CASSYSGGHSNHEQYF
len: 14; v_gene: TRBV27; j_gene: TRBJ1-2; abundance: few; d_gene: NA; CDR3nt: TGTGCCAGCAGTTTCTCAGGGCCTCGATATGGCTACACCTTC; CDR3aa: CASSFSGPRYGYTF
len: 14; v_gene: TRBV15; j_gene: TRBJ2-5; abundance: many; d_gene: TRBD2; CDR3nt: TGTGCCACCAGCAGCACTAGCGACCAAGAGACCCAGTACTTC; CDR3aa: CATSSTSDQETQYF
len: 15; v_gene: TRBV5-1; j_gene: TRBJ1-4; abundance: NA; d_gene: TRBD1; CDR3nt: TGCGCCAGCAGTTACAGGGGCCCTTTAAATGAAAAACTGTTTTTT; CDR3aa: CASSYRGPLNEKLFF
len: 15; v_gene: TRBV12-3/TRBV12-4; j_gene: TRBJ2-5; abundance: NA; d_gene: NA; CDR3nt: TGTGCCAGCAGTTCGAACAGACTAGTTGGAGAGACCCAGTACTTC; CDR3aa: CASSSNRLVGETQYF
len: 14; v_gene: TRBV19; j_gene: TRBJ1-1; abundance: few; d_gene: TRBD1; CDR3nt: TGTGCCAGTAGGGACAGGTTCGGGGAGACTGAAGCTTTCTTT; CDR3aa: CASRDRFGETEAFF